What follows are 31 T cell receptor beta chains derived from one specimen sequenced in a study of blood T cell repertoires in COVID-19. Repertoires were generated with immunoSEQ multiplex PCR, while TCRdb's copy carries only in-frame clones and drops some. This sample has 200,000 to 250,000 clones, with about 81% found just once. Sequencing was carried out using peripheral blood. The receptors derive from a woman of 80 years or more with COVID-19, enrolled during active disease.

Here the CDR3 DNA reads TGTGCCAGCAGCTCGGGGGACAGGGACACTGAAGCTTTCTTT. This gives the protein CASSSGDRDTEAFF. The rearrangement joins TRBV11-3 to TRBJ1-1; TRBD1 aligns across 9 bases. V was clipped by 4 bases and J by 3 bases; unmatched bases: 3. The CDR3 totals 14 residues. The germline V gene has CDR1 SGHNT and CDR2 YENEEA.

CDR3 region: CASSLLAGATGELFF. The CDR3 nucleotides are TGTGCCAGCAGCTTACTAGCGGGAGCGACCGGGGAGCTGTTTTTT. This chain uses TRBV7-9 with TRBJ2-2, with TRBD2 matching 10 bases. Per germline, CDR1 SEHNR and CDR2 FQNEAQ (reference sequence). Unmatched junction bases numbered 2, after V lost 2 bases and J lost 5 bases. The CDR3 totals 15 residues. Using reference TRBV7-9 and TRBJ2-2 for the parts outside the CDR3, the full variable domain is DTGVSQNPRHKITKRGQNVTFRCDPISEHNRLYWYRQTLGQGPEFLTYFQNEAQLEKSRLLSDRFSAERPKGSFSTLEIQRTEQGDSAMYLCASSLLAGATGELFFGEGSRLTVL.

The V gene is TRBV5-6, the J gene TRBJ2-7, with unresolved D. V lost 4 bases and J lost 6, with 17 bases in between. The V gene's germline CDR1 is SGHDT and CDR2 YYEEEE. The CDR3 has 14 residues. This CDR3 reads CASSGDISTVEQYF. DNA of the CDR3: TGTGCCAGCAGCGGTGACATATCTACGGTCGAGCAGTACTTC.

The chain joins TRBV5-1 to TRBJ2-7, with TRBD1 identical over 11 bases. The CDR3 is made up of 17 amino acids. Germline V gives CDR1 SGHRS, CDR2 YFSETQ. J gave up 0 bases and V 0 bases, and 5 bases lay outside the gene matches. CDR3: CASSLAIGTGGSYEQYF. Here the CDR3 DNA reads TGCGCCAGCAGCTTGGCAATTGGGACAGGGGGCTCCTACGAGCAGTACTTC.

The CDR3 sequence: CATSDRSSYEQYF. Written as DNA, the CDR3 is TGTGCCACCAGTGATAGGAGCTCCTACGAGCAGTACTTC. The V gene is TRBV24-1, the J gene TRBJ2-7; unclear D gene. The V gene's germline CDR1 is KGHDR and CDR2 SFDVKD. V shed 3 bases and J shed 0 bases, with 5 bases lying between them. The CDR3 runs to 13 residues.

This clone was seen a single time. The chain carries TRBV9 and TRBJ2-1, with a tentative D call TRBD2 (7 bases). The CDR3 loop spans 16 amino acids. Trimming stripped 0 bases from V and 8 bases from J, with 18 bases between. Looked up from germline, CDR1 is SGDLS and CDR2 is YYNGEE. The CDR3 DNA reads as TGTGCCAGCAGCGTAGCTTGGGGGGGCGTAGGAGATGAGCAGTTCTTC. Translated, it gives CASSVAWGGVGDEQFF.

CDR3 sequence: CASYTRINYNEQFF. CDR3 bases: TGTGCCTCCTACACTAGAATAAACTACAATGAGCAGTTCTTC. V and J are TRBV30 and TRBJ2-1; a weak D match, TRBD2 (5 bases). Trimming stripped 7 bases from V and 3 bases from J, with 16 bases between. Germline V gives CDR1 GTSNPN, CDR2 SVGIG (reference sequence). The CDR3 is 14 residues long.

The chain links TRBV7-2 to TRBJ2-5; no clear D. Trimming took off 5 bases at V and 3 bases at J, with 13 bases between the two ends. Germline loops: CDR1 SGHTA, CDR2 FQGNSA. This CDR3 is built from 14 residues. For the CDR3, the DNA is TGTGCCAGCAGCCTGCGGCCGACTGAAGAGACCCAGTACTTC. Translation: CASSLRPTEETQYF.

The genes are TRBV27 and TRBJ1-6, with no clear D. In germline, CDR1 is MNHEY, CDR2 SMNVEV (reference sequence). With 4 bases removed from V and 0 bases from J, the gap between germline ends came to 7 bases. CDR3 size: 15 residues. CDR3 sequence (DNA): TGTGCCAGCAGTTCTAGGCTCTCCTATAATTCACCCCTCCACTTT. It is translated as CASSSRLSYNSPLHF.

On this clone: Other nucleotide sequences from this sample produce the same CDR3. The rearrangement links TRBV5-1 to TRBJ1-1, with 7 bases fitting TRBD1. The germline V gene has CDR1 SGHRS and CDR2 YFSETQ. The CDR3 contains 14 residues. V dropped 4 bases and J dropped 2; count of bases not matched to a gene: 5. CDR3 loop: CASSLGTVNTEAFF. DNA for the CDR3: TGCGCCAGCAGCCTAGGGACAGTCAACACTGAAGCTTTCTTT.

The genes are TRBV27 and TRBJ1-2; 9 bases fit TRBD1. With V trimmed by 5 bases and J by 8 bases, 15 bases remained unmatched. Germline CDR1 MNHEY, CDR2 SMNVEV (reference sequence). The CDR3 loop spans 16 amino acids. Written as DNA, the CDR3 is TGTGCCAGCAGTCCCTCCCCTGGGACAGGGAACGGGGGCTACACCTTC. Encoded protein: CASSPSPGTGNGGYTF.

The chain has TRBV5-1 and TRBJ1-3; TRBD1 aligns across 10 bases. Looked up from germline, CDR1 is SGHRS and CDR2 is YFSETQ. This CDR3 is 16 amino acids long. Trimming cost V 5 bases and J 3 bases; bases outside gene matches: 8. In nucleotides, the CDR3 is TGCGCCAGCAGTCCGTCCCGGGACAGGGGTGGAAACACCATATATTTT. Translation gives CASSPSRDRGGNTIYF.

This clone was recorded once. This chain connects TRBV7-2 to TRBJ2-7; TRBD1 might be the D (5 bases). The V and J ends lost 3 bases and 2 bases respectively, with 14 bases between them. In germline, CDR1 is SGHTA, CDR2 FQGNSA. The CDR3 sequence is 15 residues long. CDR3 sequence: CASSLAGRQPYEQYF. The CDR3 DNA reads TGTGCCAGCAGCTTGGCAGGGCGACAACCCTACGAGCAGTACTTC.

This clone was found once. The DNA for the CDR3 is TGTGCCAGCAGTTACCCGAAGGTTCGCGACGGGGAATCCTACGAGCAGTACTTC. Its protein product is CASSYPKVRDGESYEQYF. V usage is TRBV6-2 or TRBV6-3 and J usage is TRBJ2-7; possible D gene TRBD2, 5 bases. Deletions cut 2 bases from V and 1 base from J, with 21 bases between. The CDR3 contains 18 residues. Per the germline V gene, CDR1 is MNHEY and CDR2 is SVGEGT.

The gene calls are TRBV9 and TRBJ2-7; 13 positions match TRBD2. The germline gives CDR1 SGDLS, CDR2 YYNGEE. Trimming cost V 4 bases and J 5 bases; bases outside gene matches: 18. There are 19 residues in the CDR3. For the CDR3, the DNA is TGTGCCAGCAGCCCCCATATTCCCTCTTCCGGGACTAGCGGGAACGAGCAGTACTTC. As protein: CASSPHIPSSGTSGNEQYF.

This rearrangement joins TRBV12-5 to TRBJ1-1; TRBD1 aligns across 7 bases. The CDR3 consists of 14 residues. Trimming removed 6 bases from V and 4 bases from J; junction bases left unmatched: 8. From germline, CDR1 is LGHNT and CDR2 FRNRAP. Here the CDR3 DNA reads TGTGCTAGTGGCCCCTCGACAGGGAGCACTGAAGCTTTCTTT. It specifies CASGPSTGSTEAFF.

The chain combines TRBV7-9 with TRBJ1-6; weak D call: TRBD1 (5 bases). Trimming took 5 bases from V and 7 from J, leaving 12 bases between them. Germline V gene lookup returns CDR1 SEHNR and CDR2 FQNEAQ (reference sequence). The CDR3 is 14 residues long. CDR3 in DNA: TGTGCCAGCAGCCCCAGGGCAGGCAATTCACCCCTCCACTTT. Residues: CASSPRAGNSPLHF. Filled out from reference TRBV7-9 and TRBJ1-6, the complete variable domain reads DTGVSQNPRHKITKRGQNVTFRCDPISEHNRLYWYRQTLGQGPEFLTYFQNEAQLEKSRLLSDRFSAERPKGSFSTLEIQRTEQGDSAMYLCASSPRAGNSPLHFGNGTRLTVT.

The chain is built from TRBV5-1 and TRBJ2-2; 8 nucleotides match TRBD2. Germline-derived CDR1 and CDR2 are SGHRS and YFSETQ. The J segment lost 6 bases and the V segment lost 0 bases, leaving 7 bases of the junction unmatched. The CDR3 runs 16 residues. CDR3 protein: CASSLAIVAGPGELFF. The CDR3 DNA follows: TGCGCCAGCAGCTTGGCCATTGTAGCGGGGCCCGGGGAGCTGTTTTTT.

V usage is TRBV7-2 and J usage is TRBJ1-6; unclear D gene. The germline V gene has CDR1 SGHTA and CDR2 FQGNSA. V dropped 10 bases and J dropped 3 bases, with 10 bases sitting between them. The CDR3 is 13 residues long. The CDR3 region has the DNA TGTGCCACAAAGAGGGTCTATAATTCACCCCTCCACTTT. Translating it yields CATKRVYNSPLHF.

The V call is TRBV6-5, the J call TRBJ1-5; 8 bases line up with TRBD1. Germline V gives CDR1 MNHEY, CDR2 SVGAGI. The trim removed 2 bases at V and 2 bases at J, leaving 5 bases unmatched. The CDR3 covers 16 residues. The DNA of the CDR3 is TGTGCCAGCAGTTACGGGGGGACAGGCGGCAATCAGCCCCAGCATTTT. It codes for CASSYGGTGGNQPQHF.

This clone was recorded a few times. This rearrangement joins TRBV6-5 to TRBJ1-1, with unresolved D. The CDR3 extends over 11 amino acids. The germline gives CDR1 MNHEY, CDR2 SVGAGI. V was cut by 4 bases and J by 4 bases, with 4 bases left in between. CDR3 region: CASSSSTEAFF. CDR3 in DNA: TGTGCCAGCAGTTCTAGCACTGAAGCTTTCTTT.

The V gene is TRBV7-3, the J gene TRBJ2-2; tentatively, D is TRBD2 (6 bases). CDR3 length: 16 amino acids. V was clipped by 2 bases and J by 4 bases, with 14 bases between them. Germline lookup yields CDR1 SGHTA and CDR2 FQGTGA. The CDR3 coding sequence is TGTGCCAGCAGCTTAGTCGGGAGCAGAGCCACCGGGGAGCTGTTTTTT. Protein product: CASSLVGSRATGELFF.

This chain links TRBV3-1 (or the pseudogene TRBV3-2) with TRBJ1-2; 7 bases align to TRBD1. V dropped 1 base and J dropped 7; count of bases not matched to a gene: 6. Germline loops: CDR1 LGHDT, CDR2 YNNKEL (reference sequence). The CDR3 has 14 amino acids. This CDR3 is CASSQADRERGYTF. CDR3 DNA: TGTGCCAGCAGCCAAGCAGACAGGGAACGTGGCTACACCTTC.

The chain is built from TRBV6-5 and TRBJ2-5; TRBD1 matches 10 bases. Looked up from germline, CDR1 is MNHEY and CDR2 is SVGAGI. This CDR3 is built from 16 residues. V trimming: 0 bases; J trimming: 3 bases; junction bases outside the gene matches: 4. CDR3 protein: CASSYSRQGAKETQYF. CDR3 in DNA: TGTGCCAGCAGTTACTCACGACAGGGGGCGAAAGAGACCCAGTACTTC.

The rearrangement uses TRBV11-2 and TRBJ1-2, with a weak D call TRBD1 (5 bases). The CDR3 runs 13 residues. CDR1 and CDR2 (germline): SGHAT, FQNNGV. Trimming cost V 2 bases and J 8 bases, with 12 bases left between them. CDR3: CASSLQGGSGYTF. CDR3 DNA: TGTGCCAGCAGCTTACAGGGTGGGTCAGGCTACACCTTC.

V and J are TRBV19 and TRBJ2-4, with unresolved D. Germline V gene data show CDR1 as LNHDA and CDR2 as SQIVND (reference sequence). The length of the CDR3 is 15 residues. The V gene lost 1 base and the J gene lost 3 bases, with 10 bases spanning the gap. The DNA of the CDR3 is TGTGCCAGTAGTATAGCCGGGTTGGGCAAAAACATTCAGTACTTC. Amino acids: CASSIAGLGKNIQYF.

The genes are TRBV24-1 and TRBJ1-2; possible D gene TRBD1, 5 bases. Germline V gives CDR1 KGHDR, CDR2 SFDVKD. Trimming took 4 bases from V and 5 from J, leaving 10 bases between them. The CDR3 runs to 13 residues. The CDR3 reads CATSDPDSYGYTF. The CDR3 bases are TGTGCCACCAGTGACCCTGACAGTTATGGCTACACCTTC.

The V call is TRBV5-1, the J call TRBJ2-7; TRBD2 aligns across 8 bases. CDR1 is SGHRS and CDR2 is YFSETQ in the germline V gene. The CDR3 has 13 residues. V gave up 2 bases and J gave up 5 bases; unmatched junction bases: 3. CDR3 protein: CASSLMTSDEQYF. As DNA, the CDR3 is TGCGCCAGCAGCTTAATGACTAGCGACGAGCAGTACTTC.

This clone was seen more than once but under ten times. The chain couples TRBV18 to TRBJ1-1; TRBD1 aligns across 10 bases. Trimming cost V 3 bases and J 6 bases; bases outside gene matches: 1. The CDR3 length is 13 residues. The V gene's germline CDR1 is KGHSH and CDR2 LQKENI. The CDR3 protein is CASSPGQGAEAFF. CDR3 DNA: TGTGCCAGCTCACCCGGACAGGGGGCTGAAGCTTTCTTT.

The chain links TRBV7-2 to TRBJ2-2; 8 bases are shared with TRBD2. Germline CDR1 is SGHTA and CDR2 is FQGNSA. The CDR3 is made up of 14 amino acids. The J segment lost 7 bases and the V segment lost 5 bases, leaving 6 bases of the junction unmatched. The DNA for the CDR3 is TGTGCCAGCAGCCCTCAGCGGGAGATCGGGGAGCTGTTTTTT. The encoded protein is CASSPQREIGELFF.

The chain carries TRBV7-2 and TRBJ2-3; D ambiguous. The CDR3 has 11 amino acids. Trimming removed 2 bases at V and 10 bases at J, with 7 bases between. Germline loops: CDR1 SGHTA, CDR2 FQGNSA. The CDR3 reads CASSLKSAQYF. The CDR3 DNA follows: TGTGCCAGCAGCTTAAAAAGCGCGCAGTATTTT.